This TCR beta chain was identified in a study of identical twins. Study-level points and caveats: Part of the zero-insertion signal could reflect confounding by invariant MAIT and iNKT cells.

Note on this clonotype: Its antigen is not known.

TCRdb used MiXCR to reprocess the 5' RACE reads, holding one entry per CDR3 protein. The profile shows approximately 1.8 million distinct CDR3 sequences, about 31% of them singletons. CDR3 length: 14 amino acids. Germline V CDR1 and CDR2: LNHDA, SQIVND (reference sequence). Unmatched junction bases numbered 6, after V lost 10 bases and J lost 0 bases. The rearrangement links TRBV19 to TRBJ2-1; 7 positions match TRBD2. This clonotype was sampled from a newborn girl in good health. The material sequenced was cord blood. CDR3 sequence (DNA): TGTGCCACGGCTAGCGGAAGCTCCTACAATGAGCAGTTCTTC. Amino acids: CATASGSSYNEQFF.